A single sample gave rise to the 23 T cell receptor beta chains below, sequenced in a study of T-cell memory formation after mild COVID-19 (dated by TCRdb to the early 2020s). Libraries were made using 5' RACE. The sample was run on an Illumina NovaSeq 6000. The public reads were reanalyzed by TCRdb: fastp trimming at Q25, MiXCR alignment, in-frame beta chains only. Each entry is one CDR3 protein sequence, shown with its most common DNA and genes. The sample records approximately 180,000 distinct CDR3 sequences, under 20% of which are singletons. Clones ranked in the top ten supply 2% to 2.5% of the sample. Sequencing input: PBMCs or a T cell subset sorted from them (not recorded which). The origin of the receptors is an adult woman who had mild COVID-19 (a few samples of this study predate the infection). The sample titles of this study are shuffled in the database, so cell type and time point are left out; the donor was told from shared clones.

The V call is TRBV10-3, the J call TRBJ1-1, with D perhaps TRBD1 (5 bases). V was shortened by 3 bases and J by 1 base, with 15 bases between the two germline ends. Germline CDR1 ENHRY, CDR2 SYGVKD. CDR3 length: 16 residues. CDR3 sequence (DNA): TGTGCCATCAGTGATGGTCAGACAGAGACGAACACTGAAGCTTTCTTT. Its protein product is CAISDGQTETNTEAFF.

This clonotype was counted between two and nine times. This chain connects TRBV12-3 or TRBV12-4 to TRBJ2-4; 12 positions agree with TRBD2. Trimming removed 7 bases from V and 1 base from J; junction bases left unmatched: 14. The CDR3 loop spans 19 amino acids. CDR3 residues: CASTPLPSSGGAAKNIQYF. In nucleotides, the CDR3 is TGTGCCAGCACCCCTCTGCCGTCTAGCGGGGGGGCGGCCAAAAACATTCAGTACTTC.

The rearrangement joins TRBV5-1 to TRBJ1-5, with TRBD1 matching over 9 bases. CDR1 is SGHRS and CDR2 is YFSETQ in the germline V gene. J gave up 5 bases and V 5 bases, and 8 bases lay outside the gene matches. The CDR3 consists of 15 residues. The CDR3 DNA is TGCGCCAGCAGTCTGGGACAGGGATCCTATCAGCCCCAGCATTTT. Residues: CASSLGQGSYQPQHF.

The sample holds a few counts of this clonotype. The chain employs TRBV20-1 and TRBJ1-1, with a weak D call TRBD1 (6 bases). CDR3 length: 12 amino acids. Germline CDR1 DFQATT, CDR2 SNEGSKA (reference sequence). The ends were cut back, 7 bases at V and 4 bases at J, with 13 bases in the middle. The CDR3 DNA reads as TGCAGTGGAACCAGACAGGCCACTGAAGCTTTCTTT. This sequence encodes CSGTRQATEAFF.

The chain recombines TRBV5-5 with TRBJ1-1, with TRBD1 matching 7 bases. With V trimmed by 1 base and J by 5 bases, 8 bases remained unmatched. In germline, CDR1 is SGHKS, CDR2 YYEKEE (reference sequence). The CDR3 has 15 residues. CDR3 nucleotides: TGTGCCAGCAGCTTGCAGGGGGTCGCGAGTACTGAAGCTTTCTTT. Amino acids: CASSLQGVASTEAFF.

The chain joins TRBV18 to TRBJ2-1; 9 bases align to TRBD2. Losses at the gene ends were 4 bases for V and 8 bases for J; bases not matched to a gene: 9. The CDR3 sequence is 15 residues long. Germline V lookup: CDR1 KGHSH, CDR2 LQKENI. CDR3 in amino acids: CASSLSVAGVDEQFF. Here the CDR3 DNA reads TGTGCCAGCTCACTCTCAGTAGCGGGAGTCGATGAGCAGTTCTTC.

This sequence joins TRBV20-1 and TRBJ2-5, with D perhaps matching TRBD1 (5 bases). The germline V gene has CDR1 DFQATT and CDR2 SNEGSKA (reference sequence). The CDR3 length is 12 residues. V dropped 4 bases and J dropped 5 bases, with 11 bases sitting between them. CDR3 DNA sequence: TGCAGTGCTAACCAGGGTGCTGAGACCCAGTACTTC. Protein product: CSANQGAETQYF.

This clonotype turned up a few times. The chain carries TRBV6-2 or TRBV6-3 and TRBJ1-1; TRBD1 might be the D (5 bases). With 8 bases removed from V and 4 bases from J, the gap between germline ends came to 26 bases. The germline V gene has CDR1 MNHEY and CDR2 SVGEGT. This CDR3 comprises 17 residues. CDR3 DNA sequence: TGTGCCAGCCTCCCGGGGACTAACAGCTTGGTGAGCACTGAAGCTTTCTTT. Encoded protein: CASLPGTNSLVSTEAFF.

Worth noting for this clonotype: It may be a read error: a sequence one base away is much more abundant. No conserved phenylalanine or tryptophan is present at the end of the CDR3, so a read error is the likely explanation. V is TRBV20-1 and J is TRBJ1-2; D is perhaps TRBD1 (5 bases). V was shortened by 3 bases and J by 8 bases, with 10 bases between the two germline ends. The CDR3 is 11 amino acids. Germline V gives CDR1 DFQATT, CDR2 SNEGSKA (reference sequence). CDR3 region: CSASGDGGYTV. In nucleotides, the CDR3 is TGCAGTGCTAGTGGGGACGGAGGCTACACCGTC.

This clonotype was counted between two and nine times. The chain couples TRBV20-1 to TRBJ2-4, with 10 bases aligning to TRBD2. The CDR3 length is 16 residues. J lost 1 base, V lost 6 bases, and 9 bases had no gene match. CDR1 and CDR2 from the germline V gene are DFQATT and SNEGSKA (reference sequence). CDR3 in amino acids: CSAPAGGRGAKNIQYF. Written as DNA, the CDR3 is TGCAGTGCCCCAGCGGGGGGGCGGGGTGCCAAAAACATTCAGTACTTC.

This clonotype came up a few times. The chain carries TRBV27 and TRBJ2-3, with a tentative D call TRBD2 (5 bases). The length of the CDR3 is 14 residues. Germline CDR1 reads MNHEY; CDR2 reads SMNVEV (reference sequence). Trimming stripped 3 bases from V and 8 bases from J, with 15 bases between. The CDR3 reads CASSLRGSSGTQYF. For the CDR3, the DNA is TGTGCCAGCAGTTTGAGAGGGAGTTCCGGTACGCAGTATTTT.

V is TRBV20-1 and J is TRBJ2-3; D ambiguous. With 6 bases removed from V and 0 bases from J, the gap between germline ends came to 16 bases. The CDR3 spans 15 residues. Germline CDR1 and CDR2: DFQATT and SNEGSKA (reference sequence). The CDR3 spells CSARDPPSSTDTQYF. The CDR3 DNA is TGCAGTGCAAGGGATCCCCCGTCTAGCACAGATACGCAGTATTTT.

This clonotype was recorded a few times. The chain uses TRBV15 and TRBJ2-3, with TRBD1 matching over 10 bases. The CDR3 loop spans 15 amino acids. Germline loops: CDR1 LNHNV, CDR2 YYDKDF (reference sequence). V shed 3 bases, J shed 3 bases, and the junction held 3 bases outside the gene matches. DNA of the CDR3: TGTGCCACCAGCAGGCCGGGACAGGGGACAGATACGCAGTATTTT. Translation gives CATSRPGQGTDTQYF. The full variable domain, rest sourced from reference TRBV15 and TRBJ2-3, is DAMVIQNPRYQVTQFGKPVTLSCSQTLNHNVMYWYQQKSSQAPKLLFHYYDKDFNNEADTPDNFQSRRPNTSFCFLDIRSPGLGDTAMYLCATSRPGQGTDTQYFGPGTRLTVL.

The table lists this clonotype with a few counts. The V and J genes are TRBV7-6 and TRBJ2-1, with a tentative D call TRBD1 (6 bases). The germline CDR1 and CDR2 sequences are SGHVS and FNYEAQ. Trimming pared 5 bases from V and 0 bases from J, leaving 14 bases between. The CDR3 runs to 16 residues. The CDR3 spells CASSVLQGLSYNEQFF. The CDR3 DNA reads TGTGCCAGCAGCGTACTACAGGGTCTCTCCTACAATGAGCAGTTCTTC.

There are a few counts of this clonotype. V usage is TRBV7-2 and J usage is TRBJ2-7; 11 positions match TRBD2. From germline, CDR1 is SGHTA and CDR2 FQGNSA. V was clipped by 2 bases and J by 5 bases; unmatched bases: 14. The CDR3 loop spans 18 amino acids. Here the CDR3 DNA reads TGTGCCAGCAGCTTAATTGGTGGCTTACTAGCGGGAGTAGACGAGCAGTACTTC. It codes for CASSLIGGLLAGVDEQYF.

V gene TRBV6-5 combines with J gene TRBJ2-7; no reliable D call. The CDR3 is 14 residues long. V gave up 6 bases and J gave up 2 bases, with 14 bases separating them. The germline CDR1 and CDR2 sequences are MNHEY and SVGAGI. Written as DNA, the CDR3 is TGTGCCAGCAGCTTAGGTTACGGAGCCTACGAGCAGTACTTC. Translation gives CASSLGYGAYEQYF.

This clonotype has a handful of counts. This rearrangement joins TRBV6-2 or TRBV6-3 to TRBJ2-4; TRBD1 or TRBD2 may be the D gene (5 bases each). Germline V gives CDR1 MNHEY, CDR2 SVGEGT. The CDR3 spans 14 residues. Deletions cut 0 bases from V and 8 bases from J, with 11 bases between. This CDR3 reads CASSYSWGTDIQYF. The DNA of the CDR3 is TGTGCCAGCAGTTACTCGTGGGGGACGGACATTCAGTACTTC.

This clonotype was seen once. The J gene is TRBJ2-3, the V gene TRBV5-1; D gene uncertain. CDR3 length: 15 residues. Per germline, CDR1 SGHRS and CDR2 YFSETQ. The V gene lost 4 bases and the J gene lost 4 bases, with 16 bases spanning the gap. This CDR3 is CASSASAPGPDTQYF. CDR3 in DNA: TGCGCCAGCAGCGCCTCGGCTCCTGGCCCAGATACGCAGTATTTT.

The table lists this clonotype with a few counts. The CDR3 DNA reads as TGTGCCATCAGTGAGAACAACCAGCCCCAGCATTTT. It specifies CAISENNQPQHF. The gene calls are TRBV10-3 and TRBJ1-5; no clear D. The germline V gene has CDR1 ENHRY and CDR2 SYGVKD. This CDR3 spans 12 amino acids. V lost 2 bases and J 7 bases, leaving 6 bases between the germline ends.

This chain links TRBV9 with TRBJ2-3; D is tentatively TRBD1 or TRBD2 (5 bases each). V lost 0 bases, J lost 3 bases, and 14 bases lay in between. Germline lookup yields CDR1 SGDLS and CDR2 YYNGEE. This CDR3 is built from 16 residues. DNA for the CDR3: TGTGCCAGCAGCGTAGGAAGAGGGGAAGGGACAGATACGCAGTATTTT. As protein: CASSVGRGEGTDTQYF.

This clonotype was seen a few times. The chain links TRBV18 to TRBJ1-6; weak D call: TRBD1 (6 bases). Germline V gives CDR1 KGHSH, CDR2 LQKENI. The V end was cut by 3 bases, the J end by 9 bases, with 12 bases between. This CDR3 contains 14 residues. The CDR3: CASSPGQRGSPLHF. CDR3 DNA sequence: TGTGCCAGCTCACCCGGACAGCGGGGTTCACCCCTCCACTTT.

The CDR3 protein is CASSYRAFNLRDTQYF. The CDR3 nucleotides are TGTGCCAGCAGTTACAGGGCCTTCAACTTACGGGATACGCAGTATTTT. This sequence joins TRBV6-5 and TRBJ2-3, with D unclear. CDR1 MNHEY and CDR2 SVGAGI come from the germline V gene. The CDR3 has 16 residues. Between the trimmed V and J ends, which lost 2 bases and 6 bases, there was a span of 18 bases.

V and J are TRBV2 and TRBJ2-3, with 9 bases fitting TRBD2. Germline CDR1 reads SNHLY; CDR2 reads FYNNEI. The V segment lost 2 bases and the J segment 4 bases; nucleotides outside the gene matches: 4. The CDR3 extends over 15 amino acids. CDR3 sequence (DNA): TGTGCCAGCAGTGAACCAGCGGGAGGCTCAGATACGCAGTATTTT. Translation gives CASSEPAGGSDTQYF. Drawing the rest from reference TRBV2 and TRBJ2-3, the complete variable domain is EPEVTQTPSHQVTQMGQEVILRCVPISNHLYFYWYRQILGQKVEFLVSFYNNEISEKSEIFDDQFSVERPDGSNFTLKIRSTKLEDSAMYFCASSEPAGGSDTQYFGPGTRLTVL.